Listed below are T cell receptor beta chains from one sample, sequenced in a study of identical twins. TCRdb reprocessed the 5' RACE reads with MiXCR, giving one entry per CDR3 protein. The repertoire holds around 530,000 distinct CDR3 sequences, approximately 14% seen once, with about 0.4% in the top ten. Another study also made use of these data, one on yellow fever vaccine responses in identical twins.

The sequenced sample consisted of CD4+ T cells sorted from blood. The origin of the receptors is a woman under 30 in good health. Each CDR3 is given without its conserved first and last residue.

>14|TRBJ2-1|TRBV2
ASRAPGSGQYNEQF
>14|TRBJ2-5|TRBV20-1
SARDLGQGLGKTQY
>12|TRBJ2-2|TRBV7-3
ASSFIQGSGELF
>12|TRBJ1-4|TRBV18
ASSPEITSEKLF
>10|TRBJ2-7|TRBV5-1
ASRDTTYEQY
>13|TRBJ1-1|TRBV29-1
SVEVVGRGRTEAF
>15|TRBJ2-2|TRBV6-1
ASSDYPTIPNTGELF
>12|TRBJ2-7|TRBV7-9
ASSEWFGSYEQY
>15|TRBJ2-2|TRBV12-3/TRBV12-4
ASSPRRKTANTGELF
>12|TRBJ1-2|TRBV28
ASITGQVLGGYT
>12|TRBJ2-1|TRBV18
ASSPMAGDNEQF
>13|TRBJ2-7|TRBV3-1
ASSRLAGGPYEQY
>14|TRBJ2-1|TRBV5-1
ASREGETSGYNEQF
>13|TRBJ2-1|TRBV29-1
SVAPTSGRAYEQF
>14|TRBJ1-5|TRBV5-5
ASSSGLLSGNQPQH
>13|TRBJ1-1|TRBV7-8
ASSLVTGAFTEAF